The clone carrying this T cell receptor (beta chain) showed up just a few times. Its specificity is not known. The sample originates from a study of response to subunit inactivated influenza vaccine. TCRdb processed the RT-PCR reads anew with MiXCR; each CDR3 protein has one entry. Of about 310,000 distinct CDR3 sequences in the sample, roughly 20% were seen once. Study outcomes and limitations: Authors suggested each seasonal flu vaccination may recruit only limited numbers of new T cells.

The trim removed 4 bases at V and 5 bases at J, leaving 8 bases unmatched. This CDR3 region has 16 residues. Germline CDR1 reads SNHLY; CDR2 reads FYNNEI. Sample: PBMCs from blood, taken around 22 months after vaccination. This chain uses TRBV2 with TRBJ1-6; TRBD1 aligns across 7 bases. This clonotype was sampled from a man in his fifties or sixties who received an inactivated influenza vaccine. CDR3 sequence: CASSVQGIENNSPLHF. The CDR3, as DNA: TGTGCCAGCAGTGTACAGGGGATTGAGAATAATTCACCCCTCCACTTT.